A selection of T cell receptor beta chains follows, all from one sample in a study of shared clonotypes between healthy human individuals. Profiling relied on immunoSEQ multiplex PCR, and the TCRdb table lists in-frame clones only, not all of them. The sample contains over 950,000 clones, 60% to 85% of which appear only once. Sample: memory CD4+ T cells from PBMCs. The receptors shown here come from a man aged 18-30 years in good health. Some clones in this sample may be carry-over from other donors' samples. CDR3s include the opening cysteine and the closing phenylalanine or tryptophan. Each record gives: clone size, V gene, D gene, CDR3 protein. A D gene is named only where the DNA matches it firmly. The size entry is marked missing in some rows and otherwise reads once, few, many or a size class.

>.|TRBV5-1|.
CASSLEGLGEKLFF
>.|TRBV15|.
CATSRVGEKLFF
>once|TRBV2|TRBD1
CASIDPGQGNSYEQYF
>.|TRBV7-2|TRBD2
CASSLAGTSGYNEQFF
>.|TRBV5-8|.
CASSLAKFRAGETQYF
>.|TRBV7-9|.
CASSPGQTSGNTIYF
>.|TRBV19|TRBD1
CASTRTGERNQPQHF
>.|TRBV27|TRBD2
CASSSSGLVDNEQFF
>.|TRBV6-6|TRBD1
CASTRQGMTEAFF
>.|TRBV5-1|.
CASSLTAAYNEKLFF
>.|TRBV5-1|.
CASSLTDRGTEAFF
>.|TRBV11-2|.
CASSLSGPNQPQHF
>.|TRBV30|TRBD2
CASEGGEGRRETQYF
>.|TRBV28|TRBD1
CASSLGQGYGYTF
>.|TRBV28|.
CASSRGGAGNTIYF
>.|TRBV7-3|.
CASSLRTPPDTQYF
>.|TRBV28|TRBD1
CASSSGQGDQPQHF
>.|TRBV9|TRBD1
CASSINPGQTSGNTIYF
>.|TRBV5-4|.
CASSLGGGTDTQYF
>.|TRBV13|TRBD2
CASSLASTGGSQAEQFF
>.|TRBV14|.
CASSQSLGNEQFF
>few|TRBV28|TRBD1
CASSLNQDRPYGYTF